Below are 26 T cell receptor beta chains sequenced from a single sample in a study of identical twins. TCRdb ran MiXCR on the 5' RACE reads and lists one entry per CDR3 protein. This sample has 1.5 million to 2 million distinct CDR3 sequences; about 30% occur once, and the top ten carry around 0.3%. Sequenced sample: cord blood. The receptors derive from a newborn girl in good health.

The chain joins TRBV19 to TRBJ1-2, with TRBD1 identical over 7 bases. CDR1 and CDR2 (germline): LNHDA, SQIVND (reference sequence). Trimming at V came to 6 bases and at J to 4 bases, leaving 8 bases not matched to a gene. The CDR3 loop spans 14 amino acids. The CDR3 coding sequence is TGTGCCAGTAGCCTACAGGGGAACGGCTATGGCTACACCTTC. As protein: CASSLQGNGYGYTF.

V and J are TRBV5-5 and TRBJ2-7, with D perhaps TRBD1 (5 bases). V was trimmed by 1 base and J by 2 bases, leaving 13 bases between them. CDR1 is SGHKS, CDR2 YYEKEE, per germline (reference sequence). This CDR3 contains 15 residues. The CDR3 DNA is TGTGCCAGCAGCTTGCAGGGAAGGGCCACCTACGAGCAGTACTTC. Its translation is CASSLQGRATYEQYF.

J is TRBJ1-2 and V is TRBV20-1; 8 bases map to TRBD1. Germline-derived CDR1 and CDR2 are DFQATT and SNEGSKA (reference sequence). The CDR3 is 14 residues long. J gave up 3 bases and V 3 bases, and 6 bases lay outside the gene matches. The DNA of the CDR3 is TGCAGTGCTAGCAGGGGGCGTCTAGACTATGGCTACACCTTC. Translation: CSASRGRLDYGYTF.

The rearrangement joins TRBV3-1 to TRBJ1-3, with a possible D match to TRBD1 (5 bases). V lost 4 bases and J lost 0, with 13 bases in between. The germline V gene encodes CDR1 LGHDT and CDR2 YNNKEL (reference sequence). The CDR3 loop spans 16 amino acids. CDR3: CASSPTAHRSGNTIYF. CDR3 DNA: TGTGCCAGCAGCCCGACAGCCCATCGCTCTGGAAACACCATATATTTT.

This clonotype was seen more than once but under ten times. CDR3 protein: CASSYRLRGLGTEAFF. CDR3 DNA: TGTGCCAGCAGTTACAGGTTACGGGGATTAGGTACTGAAGCTTTCTTT. This chain uses TRBV6-5 with TRBJ1-1; D gene ambiguous. The ends were cut back, 2 bases at V and 5 bases at J, with 18 bases in the middle. Germline V gives CDR1 MNHEY, CDR2 SVGAGI. The CDR3 contains 16 residues.

This clonotype has more than one count but fewer than ten. The rearrangement uses TRBV24-1 and TRBJ2-1, with D hard to call. The germline CDR1 and CDR2 sequences are KGHDR and SFDVKD. CDR3 length equals 12 residues. The V gene lost 9 bases and the J gene lost 0 bases, with 5 bases spanning the gap. This CDR3 reads CATGRSYNEQFF. The CDR3 bases are TGTGCCACCGGGCGCTCCTACAATGAGCAGTTCTTC.

In regard to this clonotype: One end of the junction does not line up with germline, which may come from a read error. The chain employs TRBV27 and TRBJ2-3, with D perhaps given as TRBD1 or TRBD2 (6 bases each). This CDR3 region has 15 residues. Germline CDR1 reads MNHEY; CDR2 reads SMNVEV (reference sequence). The CDR3 loop is CASSLWSGGTDTRYF. Here the CDR3 DNA reads TGTGCCAGCAGTTTATGGTCCGGGGGCACAGATACGCGGTATTTT.

The chain uses TRBV3-1 and TRBJ2-1, with 11 bases identical to TRBD2. The V gene's germline CDR1 is LGHDT and CDR2 YNNKEL (reference sequence). V was pared by 0 bases and J by 1 base, with 11 bases of the junction left unmatched. The CDR3 extends over 20 amino acids. The CDR3: CASSQDPTGLAVGSYNEQFF. CDR3 nucleotides: TGTGCCAGCAGCCAAGATCCGACGGGACTAGCGGTGGGATCCTACAATGAGCAGTTCTTC.

This clonotype showed up many times. V and J are TRBV12-3 or TRBV12-4 and TRBJ1-2; tentative D call: TRBD1 (5 bases). Trimming stripped 3 bases from V and 4 bases from J, with 9 bases between. The CDR3 has 13 amino acids. DNA for the CDR3: TGTGCCAGCAGTTTCGGGACTACCTATGGCTACACCTTC. Its protein product is CASSFGTTYGYTF.

This clonotype has a handful of counts. The V gene is TRBV4-1, the J gene TRBJ2-4; D perhaps matches TRBD2 (7 bases). TRBJ2-5 explains the end of the DNA better; the J call may be wrong. Germline V gives CDR1 MGHRA, CDR2 YSYEKL. The CDR3 consists of 18 residues. In DNA, the CDR3 is TGCGCCAGCAGCCAAGGTCGATTATTAGTAGGGGGGGTGGAGACCCAGTACTTC. Amino acid sequence: CASSQGRLLVGGVETQYF.

The chain carries TRBV7-9 and TRBJ2-3; 11 bases align to TRBD2. The length of the CDR3 is 15 residues. Germline CDR1 reads SEHNR; CDR2 reads FQNEAQ (reference sequence). Unmatched junction bases numbered 4, after V lost 8 bases and J lost 0 bases. CDR3 DNA sequence: TGTGCCAGCGAACGGACTAGCGGGAGCACAGATACGCAGTATTTT. This codes for CASERTSGSTDTQYF.

This chain uses TRBV19 with TRBJ2-1; 11 nucleotides match TRBD2. The CDR3 runs 16 residues. The germline gives CDR1 LNHDA, CDR2 SQIVND (reference sequence). V lost 5 bases, J lost 8 bases, and 11 bases stayed unmatched. The CDR3 DNA reads TGTGCCAGTAGTCTTGGACTAGCGGGCGCGTTTGATGAGCAGTTCTTC. Its protein is CASSLGLAGAFDEQFF.

This clonotype was detected ten times or more. The V and J genes are TRBV3-1 and TRBJ2-3; possible D gene TRBD2, 6 bases. The CDR3 length is 13 residues. The V gene lost 5 bases and the J gene lost 5 bases, with 11 bases spanning the gap. The germline CDR1 and CDR2 sequences are LGHDT and YNNKEL (reference sequence). The CDR3 sequence: CASSLDGRDTQYF. In DNA form, the CDR3 reads TGTGCCAGCAGCTTAGACGGGAGAGATACGCAGTATTTT.

The chain carries TRBV20-1 and TRBJ2-1, with no clear D. This CDR3 has 12 amino acids. V was clipped by 0 bases and J by 8 bases, with 8 bases between them. Germline V gives CDR1 DFQATT, CDR2 SNEGSKA (reference sequence). Here the CDR3 DNA reads TGCAGTGCTAGAGACCAGGTCCATGAGCAGTTCTTC. The encoded protein is CSARDQVHEQFF.

J is TRBJ2-6 and V is TRBV6-2 or TRBV6-3; 7 nucleotides line up with TRBD1. Per the germline V gene, CDR1 is MNHEY and CDR2 is SVGEGT. The trim removed 5 bases at V and 5 bases at J, leaving 9 bases unmatched. The CDR3 contains 16 residues. CDR3 sequence reads: CASSHYTGARANVLTF. The CDR3 nucleotides are TGTGCCAGCAGTCATTATACAGGGGCTCGGGCCAACGTCCTGACTTTC.

The chain is built from TRBV20-1 and TRBJ1-2; weak D call: TRBD1 (5 bases). The V end lost 3 bases, the J end lost 3 bases, and 11 bases lay between the germline ends. This CDR3 is 13 amino acids long. Germline V CDR1 and CDR2: DFQATT, SNEGSKA (reference sequence). CDR3 DNA sequence: TGCAGTGCTAGTCCCATGGGGGACTATGGCTACACCTTC. Amino acids: CSASPMGDYGYTF.

This clonotype was observed a handful of times. The chain joins TRBV7-2 to TRBJ2-3, with D possibly matching TRBD2 (6 bases). The germline V gene encodes CDR1 SGHTA and CDR2 FQGNSA. The CDR3 has 18 residues. V lost 4 bases and J lost 0, with 20 bases in between. The chain's CDR3 is CASSSRPPSSASTDTQYF. In nucleotides, the CDR3 is TGTGCCAGCAGCTCTCGCCCACCATCTAGCGCCAGCACAGATACGCAGTATTTT.

This clonotype was seen at least ten times. The rearrangement joins TRBV12-5 to TRBJ2-1; 12 nucleotides match TRBD2. Germline trimming cut 4 bases from V and 1 base from J; bases unmatched to any gene: 5. This CDR3 region has 17 residues. Germline V gene sequence: CDR1 LGHNT, CDR2 FRNRAP. The CDR3 sequence is CASGSILAGGSYNEQFF. In DNA, the CDR3 is TGTGCTAGTGGTTCGATACTAGCGGGGGGTTCCTACAATGAGCAGTTCTTC.

The rearrangement joins TRBV12-3 or TRBV12-4 to TRBJ2-5, with D possibly TRBD2 on 5 matching bases. This CDR3 contains 14 residues. V lost 2 bases and J 5 bases, leaving 12 bases between the germline ends. CDR3 residues: CASSLRGLSETQYF. The DNA for the CDR3 is TGTGCCAGCAGTTTACGTGGACTGTCGGAGACCCAGTACTTC.

The chain recombines TRBV18 with TRBJ2-7, with D hard to call. V lost 0 bases, J lost 0 bases, and 12 bases lay in between. Germline CDR1 KGHSH, CDR2 LQKENI. CDR3 size: 16 residues. The CDR3 spells CASSPPVGSSSYEQYF. The CDR3 DNA reads as TGTGCCAGCTCACCACCGGTCGGGTCAAGCTCCTACGAGCAGTACTTC. The whole variable domain, filled in from reference TRBV18 and TRBJ2-7, reads NAGVMQNPRHLVRRRGQEARLRCSPMKGHSHVYWYRQLPEEGLKFMVYLQKENIIDESGMPKERFSAEFPKEGPSILRIQQVVRGDSAAYFCASSPPVGSSSYEQYFGPGTRLTVT.

This chain connects TRBV12-3 or TRBV12-4 to TRBJ1-1, with TRBD1 identical over 8 bases. The CDR3 totals 15 residues. V lost 4 bases and J lost 3; bases outside the gene matches: 7. The DNA of the CDR3 is TGTGCCAGCAGTTCAGGGGGCGCGGCGTACACTGAAGCTTTCTTT. Translating gives CASSSGGAAYTEAFF.

The V call is TRBV25-1, the J call TRBJ2-1; TRBD2 agrees at 9 bases. J gave up 2 bases and V 4 bases, and 6 bases lay outside the gene matches. The germline V gene encodes CDR1 MGHDK and CDR2 SYGVNS. There are 16 residues in the CDR3. CDR3 in DNA: TGTGCCAGCAGTGCGCTGAGCGGGAGGCCCTACAATGAGCAGTTCTTC. Its protein product is CASSALSGRPYNEQFF.

This clonotype has only a few counts. The chain joins TRBV20-1 to TRBJ2-4; 11 positions agree with TRBD2. CDR1 is DFQATT, CDR2 SNEGSKA, per germline (reference sequence). V lost 2 bases and J lost 1; bases outside the gene matches: 13. The CDR3 runs to 19 residues. The CDR3 is CSARRLAGGSRVAKNIQYF. Written as DNA, the CDR3 is TGCAGTGCTAGACGTCTAGCGGGAGGCTCTCGGGTGGCCAAAAACATTCAGTACTTC.

The chain couples TRBV28 to TRBJ2-3; no clear D gene. The V end lost 3 bases, the J end lost 10 bases, and 11 bases lay between the germline ends. CDR3 length: 12 residues. Germline lookup yields CDR1 MDHEN and CDR2 SYDVKM. CDR3 sequence reads: CASSLLRMAQYF. The CDR3 nucleotides read TGTGCCAGCAGTTTGCTCCGGATGGCGCAGTATTTT.

This rearrangement joins TRBV4-2 to TRBJ1-2, with D hard to call. Germline-derived CDR1 and CDR2 are LGHNA and YNFKEQ. Trimming removed 0 bases at V and 0 bases at J, with 8 bases between. The CDR3 length is 15 residues. The CDR3 region is CASSQDLGANYGYTF. DNA of the CDR3: TGTGCCAGCAGCCAAGATCTGGGCGCTAACTATGGCTACACCTTC.

This clonotype was detected many times. V gene TRBV20-1 combines with J gene TRBJ2-7; 8 bases line up with TRBD1. The CDR3 runs 13 residues. CDR1 is DFQATT, CDR2 SNEGSKA, per germline (reference sequence). The CDR3 bases are TGCAGCGCCGGGACAGGTAGCTCCTACGAGCAGTACTTC. Translation: CSAGTGSSYEQYF.